This T cell receptor beta chain was documented in a study of T cells in Graves' hyperthyroidism and ophthalmopathy. This clonotype appeared many times. The source material, RNA transcripts, was used to amplify TCR beta CDR3 regions. When the TCR CDR3 underwent first-round RT-PCR, the HTBI primer set was used. TCRdb re-derived calls from the multiplex PCR reads in MiXCR, one entry per CDR3 protein. The sample has some 620,000 distinct CDR3 sequences; around 15% are singletons. The germline V gene encodes CDR1 SGHTA and CDR2 FQGNSA. The V end was cut by 2 bases, the J end by 5 bases, with 10 bases between. The CDR3 is made up of 13 amino acids.

The source material was blood. The V call is TRBV7-2, the J call TRBJ2-7, with D possibly being TRBD2 (6 bases). This TCR was recovered from a woman in her 30s with Graves' hyperthyroidism. The DNA for the CDR3 is TGTGCCAGCAGCTTAAGGAGGGACCACGAGCAGTACTTC. Translating gives CASSLRRDHEQYF.